This is a list of T cell receptor beta chains from one sample in a study of cytomegalovirus exposure and HLA in healthy donors. Produced via immunoSEQ multiplex PCR; TCRdb's table is partial and in-frame only. The sample consists of over 150,000 clones, less than 85% of them appearing once. The sequencing sample was made of PBMCs. The receptors originated from a man in his late teens or twenties in good health and CMV-seronegative. Both conserved end residues are part of each CDR3. The order of the fields is J gene, D gene, V gene, clone size, CDR3 protein, CDR3 DNA. The D gene is left open where the match is weak. Not every row has a clone size; where given, it reads once, few, many or a size class.

j_call: TRBJ2-1; d_call: TRBD2; v_call: TRBV5-4; clone_size: -; cdr3_aa: CASSLELAGLAYNEQFF; cdr3_nt: TGTGCCAGCAGCTTGGAATTAGCGGGGCTAGCCTACAATGAGCAGTTCTTC
j_call: TRBJ1-5; d_call: TRBD1; v_call: TRBV5-1; clone_size: -; cdr3_aa: CASSLEGGESNQPQHF; cdr3_nt: TGCGCCAGCAGCTTGGAAGGGGGCGAGAGCAATCAGCCCCAGCATTTT
j_call: TRBJ1-1; d_call: -; v_call: TRBV2; clone_size: once; cdr3_aa: CASSSTAPGAAAEAFF; cdr3_nt: TGTGCCAGCAGCTCTACCGCTCCAGGGGCTGCGGCTGAAGCTTTCTTT
j_call: TRBJ1-1; d_call: -; v_call: TRBV7-2; clone_size: -; cdr3_aa: CASSLYNMNTEAFF; cdr3_nt: TGTGCCAGCAGCTTGTACAACATGAACACTGAAGCTTTCTTT
j_call: TRBJ1-6; d_call: TRBD1; v_call: TRBV5-5; clone_size: -; cdr3_aa: CASSPGTANSPLHF; cdr3_nt: TGTGCCAGCAGCCCCGGGACAGCAAATTCACCCCTCCACTTT
j_call: TRBJ1-3; d_call: -; v_call: TRBV7-9; clone_size: once; cdr3_aa: CASTESSGNTIYF; cdr3_nt: TGTGCCAGCACGGAGTCATCTGGAAACACCATATATTTT
j_call: TRBJ2-1; d_call: TRBD2; v_call: TRBV5-4; clone_size: -; cdr3_aa: CASSPGLAGNEQFF; cdr3_nt: TGTGCCAGCAGCCCGGGACTAGCGGGCAATGAGCAGTTCTTC
j_call: TRBJ2-3; d_call: -; v_call: TRBV14; clone_size: -; cdr3_aa: CASSPYLTDTQYF; cdr3_nt: TGTGCCAGCTCCCCCTACCTCACAGATACGCAGTATTTT
j_call: TRBJ2-7; d_call: TRBD1; v_call: TRBV6-5; clone_size: -; cdr3_aa: CASSYTGVHYEQYF; cdr3_nt: TGTGCCAGCAGTTACACAGGGGTTCACTACGAGCAGTACTTC
j_call: TRBJ1-5; d_call: -; v_call: TRBV7-6; clone_size: -; cdr3_aa: CASSLGGSQPQHF; cdr3_nt: TGTGCCAGCAGCTTAGGGGGCAGTCAGCCCCAGCATTTT
j_call: TRBJ2-1; d_call: TRBD2; v_call: TRBV10-3; clone_size: -; cdr3_aa: CAISEVAGGPGEQFF; cdr3_nt: TGTGCCATCAGTGAGGTAGCGGGAGGGCCGGGTGAGCAGTTCTTC
j_call: TRBJ2-6; d_call: -; v_call: TRBV7-9; clone_size: -; cdr3_aa: CASSSDSGANVLTF; cdr3_nt: TGTGCCAGCAGCTCAGACTCTGGGGCCAACGTCCTGACTTTC
j_call: TRBJ2-7; d_call: -; v_call: TRBV7-9; clone_size: -; cdr3_aa: CASSSWGDEQYF; cdr3_nt: TGTGCCAGCAGCTCCTGGGGAGACGAGCAGTACTTC
j_call: TRBJ2-3; d_call: -; v_call: TRBV5-4; clone_size: -; cdr3_aa: CASSLGLASDTQYF; cdr3_nt: TGTGCCAGCAGCTTAGGGCTAGCTTCAGATACGCAGTATTTT
j_call: TRBJ1-5; d_call: TRBD1; v_call: TRBV7-9; clone_size: -; cdr3_aa: CKAFGGGQGNQPQHF; cdr3_nt: TGTAAGGCCTTCGGAGGTGGACAGGGGAATCAGCCCCAGCATTTT
j_call: TRBJ2-2; d_call: -; v_call: TRBV14; clone_size: -; cdr3_aa: CASSVITGELFF; cdr3_nt: TGTGCCAGCAGCGTCATCACCGGGGAGCTGTTTTTT
j_call: TRBJ2-1; d_call: TRBD2; v_call: TRBV28; clone_size: -; cdr3_aa: CASSFQLPIGTSERNEQFF; cdr3_nt: TGTGCCAGCAGTTTCCAATTACCAATCGGGACTAGCGAACGGAATGAGCAGTTCTTC
j_call: TRBJ2-1; d_call: -; v_call: TRBV7-9; clone_size: -; cdr3_aa: CASSSGLINEQFF; cdr3_nt: TGTGCCAGCAGCTCTGGACTCATCAATGAGCAGTTCTTC
j_call: TRBJ2-5; d_call: TRBD2; v_call: TRBV5-1; clone_size: -; cdr3_aa: CASSLIPPGWREKETQYF; cdr3_nt: TGCGCCAGCAGCTTGATACCCCCAGGGTGGCGGGAGAAAGAGACCCAGTACTTC
j_call: TRBJ1-3; d_call: TRBD1; v_call: TRBV14; clone_size: -; cdr3_aa: CASSQSRGHGNTIYF; cdr3_nt: TGTGCCAGCAGCCAAAGCAGGGGGCATGGAAACACCATATATTTT
j_call: TRBJ1-4; d_call: -; v_call: TRBV6-5; clone_size: -; cdr3_aa: CASREGATSEKLFF; cdr3_nt: TGTGCCAGCAGAGAAGGTGCAACTAGTGAAAAACTGTTTTTT
j_call: TRBJ2-7; d_call: -; v_call: TRBV10-3; clone_size: -; cdr3_aa: CATTGQRYEQYF; cdr3_nt: TGTGCCACAACAGGCCAAAGATACGAGCAGTACTTC
j_call: TRBJ1-2; d_call: -; v_call: TRBV4-3; clone_size: -; cdr3_aa: CASSQDPLHGYTF; cdr3_nt: TGCGCCAGCAGCCAAGACCCCCTCCATGGCTACACCTTC
j_call: TRBJ2-1; d_call: TRBD2; v_call: TRBV7-9; clone_size: -; cdr3_aa: CASSSRTSGSGRNEQFF; cdr3_nt: TGTGCCAGCAGCTCAAGGACTAGCGGGAGTGGTCGGAATGAGCAGTTCTTC
j_call: TRBJ2-7; d_call: TRBD2; v_call: TRBV7-2; clone_size: -; cdr3_aa: CASSIGTSGSVEQYF; cdr3_nt: TGTGCCAGCAGCATTGGGACTAGCGGGAGTGTCGAGCAGTACTTC
j_call: TRBJ1-1; d_call: -; v_call: TRBV19; clone_size: once; cdr3_aa: CASQRGGNTEAFF; cdr3_nt: TGTGCCAGTCAACGGGGGGGAAACACTGAAGCTTTCTTT
j_call: TRBJ1-4; d_call: -; v_call: TRBV7-6; clone_size: -; cdr3_aa: CASSLLPSSTNEKLFF; cdr3_nt: TGTGCCAGCAGCCTCCTTCCGTCTTCAACTAATGAAAAACTGTTTTTT
j_call: TRBJ2-1; d_call: -; v_call: TRBV11-3; clone_size: -; cdr3_aa: CASSTRDWKYNEQFF; cdr3_nt: TGTGCCAGCAGCACCCGGGACTGGAAGTACAATGAGCAGTTCTTC
j_call: TRBJ1-2; d_call: TRBD1; v_call: TRBV5-6; clone_size: -; cdr3_aa: CASSVQGKGSYGYTF; cdr3_nt: TGTGCCAGCAGCGTACAGGGGAAGGGTAGCTATGGCTACACCTTC
j_call: TRBJ2-2; d_call: -; v_call: TRBV21-1; clone_size: -; cdr3_aa: CASSRTGYTGELFF; cdr3_nt: TGTGCCAGCAGCAGAACAGGGTACACCGGGGAGCTGTTTTTT
j_call: TRBJ1-1; d_call: TRBD1; v_call: TRBV11-2; clone_size: -; cdr3_aa: CASSWDAGGRTEAFF; cdr3_nt: TGTGCCAGCAGCTGGGATGCAGGGGGGAGGACTGAAGCTTTCTTT
j_call: TRBJ2-1; d_call: TRBD2; v_call: TRBV5-4; clone_size: -; cdr3_aa: CASSPGTSGYNEQFF; cdr3_nt: TGTGCCAGCAGCCCCGGGACTAGCGGTTACAATGAGCAGTTCTTC
j_call: TRBJ2-2; d_call: TRBD2; v_call: TRBV5-8; clone_size: -; cdr3_aa: CASSPRAAGGINGELFF; cdr3_nt: TGTGCCAGCAGCCCGAGAGCCGCGGGAGGGATTAACGGGGAGCTGTTTTTT
j_call: TRBJ2-5; d_call: TRBD2; v_call: TRBV2; clone_size: once; cdr3_aa: CASSRGAGVGVETQYF; cdr3_nt: TGTGCCAGCAGCAGGGGAGCGGGAGTGGGAGTGGAGACCCAGTACTTC
j_call: TRBJ2-5; d_call: -; v_call: TRBV5-4; clone_size: -; cdr3_aa: CASSTDQETQYF; cdr3_nt: TGTGCCAGCAGCACAGACCAAGAGACCCAGTACTTC
j_call: TRBJ2-1; d_call: -; v_call: TRBV4-3; clone_size: -; cdr3_aa: CASSQGTGRGNEQFF; cdr3_nt: TGCGCCAGCAGCCAAGGGACAGGGAGGGGCAATGAGCAGTTCTTC
j_call: TRBJ1-5; d_call: TRBD1; v_call: TRBV7-9; clone_size: -; cdr3_aa: CASSRDRNQPQHF; cdr3_nt: TGTGCCAGCAGCCGGGACAGGAATCAGCCCCAGCATTTT
j_call: TRBJ2-7; d_call: -; v_call: TRBV5-1; clone_size: -; cdr3_aa: CASSLEPNNDEQYF; cdr3_nt: TGCGCCAGCAGCTTGGAACCCAACAACGATGAGCAGTACTTC
j_call: TRBJ2-7; d_call: -; v_call: TRBV29-1; clone_size: -; cdr3_aa: CSVTGGISYEQYF; cdr3_nt: TGCAGCGTTACCGGAGGGATAAGCTACGAGCAGTACTTC
j_call: TRBJ1-5; d_call: -; v_call: TRBV11-2; clone_size: -; cdr3_aa: CASSLEGGFGQPQHF; cdr3_nt: TGTGCCAGCAGCTTAGAAGGGGGTTTCGGGCAGCCCCAGCATTTT
j_call: TRBJ1-1; d_call: -; v_call: TRBV9; clone_size: -; cdr3_aa: CASSVGRNTEAFF; cdr3_nt: TGTGCCAGCAGCGTAGGCAGGAACACTGAAGCTTTCTTT
j_call: TRBJ2-2; d_call: TRBD1; v_call: TRBV7-9; clone_size: -; cdr3_aa: CASSLRPPGQGASGELFF; cdr3_nt: TGTGCCAGCAGCTTAAGGCCGCCGGGACAGGGGGCTTCCGGGGAGCTGTTTTTT
j_call: TRBJ2-7; d_call: TRBD1; v_call: TRBV4-1; clone_size: -; cdr3_aa: CASSHETGTGTYEQYF; cdr3_nt: TGCGCCAGCAGCCATGAAACCGGGACAGGGACCTACGAGCAGTACTTC
j_call: TRBJ1-5; d_call: -; v_call: TRBV7-8; clone_size: -; cdr3_aa: CASSLWTEGGNQPQHF; cdr3_nt: TGTGCCAGCAGCCTATGGACAGAGGGCGGCAATCAGCCCCAGCATTTT
j_call: TRBJ2-7; d_call: -; v_call: TRBV27; clone_size: -; cdr3_aa: CASSLSPPSYGRLYEQYF; cdr3_nt: TGTGCCAGCAGTTTATCCCCCCCTAGTTACGGGAGATTATACGAGCAGTACTTC
j_call: TRBJ2-5; d_call: -; v_call: TRBV6-5; clone_size: once; cdr3_aa: CASRVASMGEETQYF; cdr3_nt: TGTGCCAGCAGGGTGGCCTCTATGGGAGAGGAGACCCAGTACTTC